This T cell receptor (beta chain) was obtained from a study of T-cell reconstitution after alpha-beta-depleted transplantation in children. Per germline, CDR1 MGHDK and CDR2 SYGVNS. The V segment lost 3 bases and the J segment 1 base; nucleotides outside the gene matches: 7. The CDR3 extends over 16 amino acids. Unique molecular identifiers featured in how the TCRbeta library was prepared. Each CDR3 protein gets one entry after TCRdb re-called the PCR reads with MiXCR. The sample lists approximately 80,000 distinct CDR3 sequences; 12% to 15% were seen once. The source material was PBMCs, mostly from graft donor cells, sampled 180 days after TCRalphabeta/CD19-depleted stem cell transplant. The chain employs TRBV25-1 and TRBJ2-7, with 9 bases that match TRBD1. This TCR came from a male patient between 2 and 10 years old who had a stem cell transplant for acute lymphoblastic leukemia, so the T cells may come from the graft donor. The CDR3 DNA follows: TGTGCCAGCAGTGATACCGGGACAGGGAAATCCTACGAGCAGTACTTC. This gives the protein CASSDTGTGKSYEQYF.